The 16 T cell receptor beta chains presented below share a single source sample, sequenced in a study of shared clonotypes between healthy human individuals. Assay: immunoSEQ multiplex PCR; the TCRdb copy retains only in-frame clones and omits some. The table lists more than 450,000 clones, about four fifths of them singletons, with 10% to 15% in the top ten. Sequenced sample: PBMCs. These receptors were obtained from a woman between 35 and 50 years old in good health. Some clones in this sample may be carry-over from other donors' samples.

This sequence joins TRBV11-3 and TRBJ2-7, with 9 positions matching TRBD2. From germline, CDR1 is SGHNT and CDR2 YENEEA. The CDR3 length is 13 residues. With 5 bases clipped from V and 9 bases from J, the junction kept 8 bases outside the gene matches. The CDR3 DNA is TGTGCCAGCAGCGCGGGAGGGAGAGCAGGGCAGTACTTC. Translating it yields CASSAGGRAGQYF.

The gene calls are TRBV6-1 and TRBJ1-2; a possible D gene is TRBD1 (5 bases). The CDR3 loop spans 15 amino acids. Trimming removed 6 bases at V and 0 bases at J, with 14 bases between. Germline assignment: CDR1 MNHNS and CDR2 SASEGT. The CDR3 here is CASRMGGGANYGYTF. Written as DNA, the CDR3 is TGTGCCAGCAGGATGGGAGGAGGGGCTAACTATGGCTACACCTTC.

The chain recombines TRBV5-1 with TRBJ2-7, with 7 bases lining up with TRBD2. The CDR3 extends over 15 amino acids. J lost 4 bases, V lost 3 bases, and 10 bases had no gene match. Germline V CDR1 and CDR2: SGHRS, YFSETQ. The CDR3 coding sequence is TGCGCCAGCAGCTATTCCCCGGGAGGTGGGTACGAGCAGTACTTC. Protein: CASSYSPGGGYEQYF.

J is TRBJ1-6 and V is TRBV2; TRBD1 matches 11 bases. The CDR3 totals 16 residues. Germline CDR1 reads SNHLY; CDR2 reads FYNNEI. V dropped 6 bases and J dropped 9; count of bases not matched to a gene: 10. The CDR3 nucleotides are TGTGCCAGCAGAGACAGCCGGGACAGGGGGTCTTCACCCCTCCACTTT. This encodes CASRDSRDRGSSPLHF.

This clone was found a few times. The rearrangement links TRBV11-2 to TRBJ2-7; the D gene is possibly TRBD1 (5 bases). Germline V lookup: CDR1 SGHAT, CDR2 FQNNGV. The CDR3 has 14 amino acids. The V gene lost 1 base and the J gene lost 4 bases, with 11 bases spanning the gap. The CDR3 coding sequence is TGTGCCAGCAGCTTAGGACAGAAAACTTACGAGCAGTACTTC. The encoded protein is CASSLGQKTYEQYF. Combining the CDR3 with reference TRBV11-2 and TRBJ2-7 gives the whole variable domain EAGVAQSPRYKIIEKRQSVAFWCNPISGHATLYWYQQILGQGPKLLIQFQNNGVVDDSQLPKDRFSAERLKGVDSTLKIQPAKLEDSAVYLCASSLGQKTYEQYFGPGTRLTVT.

The chain has TRBV10-1 and TRBJ2-1, with TRBD2 matching 10 bases. The CDR3 is made up of 14 amino acids. CDR1 and CDR2 from the germline V gene are WNHNN and SYGVQD (reference sequence). The J segment lost 7 bases and the V segment lost 3 bases, leaving 3 bases of the junction unmatched. CDR3 sequence (DNA): TGCGCCAGCAGTGAAGCGGGAGGGCTTAATGAGCAGTTCTTC. It translates to CASSEAGGLNEQFF.

The chain is built from TRBV28 and TRBJ2-7; D is undetermined. The ends were cut back, 6 bases at V and 3 bases at J, with 6 bases in the middle. The CDR3 length is 11 residues. CDR1 is MDHEN and CDR2 is SYDVKM in the germline V gene. The CDR3 nucleotides read TGTGCCAGCAGGATGGACTACGAGCAGTACTTC. As protein: CASRMDYEQYF.

The chain carries TRBV6-1 and TRBJ2-3; a weak D match, TRBD1 (5 bases). Between the trimmed V and J ends, which lost 4 bases and 1 base, there was a span of 12 bases. Germline V lookup: CDR1 MNHNS, CDR2 SASEGT. CDR3 length equals 15 residues. The chain's CDR3 is CASSVARAGTDTQYF. The CDR3 DNA reads TGTGCCAGCAGTGTGGCCAGGGCGGGCACAGATACGCAGTATTTT.

V is TRBV6-6 and J is TRBJ2-1, with D perhaps TRBD1 (6 bases). V was cut by 4 bases and J by 5 bases, with 15 bases left in between. Germline CDR1 and CDR2: MNHNY and SVGAGI (reference sequence). The CDR3 extends over 15 amino acids. DNA of the CDR3: TGTGCCAGCAGTTCCCACCAGGACAGAAACAATGAGCAGTTCTTC. Translation: CASSSHQDRNNEQFF.

The genes are TRBV2 and TRBJ2-7, with D perhaps matching TRBD1 (6 bases). Trimming pared 6 bases from V and 3 bases from J, leaving 15 bases between. From germline, CDR1 is SNHLY and CDR2 FYNNEI. The CDR3 contains 14 residues. The CDR3 DNA follows: TGTGCCAGCAGGTGGTTAGGGGGAAGCTACGAGCAGTACTTC. It specifies CASRWLGGSYEQYF.

V gene TRBV6-6 combines with J gene TRBJ2-1, with 7 bases that match TRBD2. Germline assignment: CDR1 MNHNY and CDR2 SVGAGI (reference sequence). The CDR3 consists of 13 residues. The J segment lost 15 bases and the V segment lost 2 bases, leaving 10 bases of the junction unmatched. The CDR3: CASSYLQGLGSFF. CDR3 coding DNA: TGTGCCAGCAGTTACCTACAAGGACTAGGCTCGTTCTTC.

J is TRBJ2-2 and V is TRBV15; TRBD2 aligns across 7 bases. CDR3 length equals 16 residues. The germline V gene has CDR1 LNHNV and CDR2 YYDKDF (reference sequence). J was trimmed by 7 bases and V by 1 base; bases with no gene match: 9. This chain's CDR3 is CATSRGQRDPYGELFF. The CDR3 DNA sequence: TGTGCCACCAGCAGAGGTCAGCGGGACCCGTACGGGGAGCTGTTTTTT.

The chain couples TRBV6-5 to TRBJ2-7; TRBD1 agrees at 7 bases. Germline CDR1 reads MNHEY; CDR2 reads SVGAGI. The V gene end was trimmed by 5 bases and the J gene end by 5 bases; junction bases not matched to a gene: 12. The CDR3 contains 15 residues. The CDR3 region has the DNA TGTGCCAGCAGTCCCCAGGCACAGGGGTCCGACGAGCAGTACTTC. This encodes CASSPQAQGSDEQYF.

This clone was seen only once. The V call is TRBV5-1, the J call TRBJ1-1; maybe TRBD1 (6 bases). Trimming removed 5 bases at V and 3 bases at J, with 17 bases between. Germline V gene data show CDR1 as SGHRS and CDR2 as YFSETQ. The CDR3 has 15 amino acids. The CDR3 coding sequence is TGCGCCAGCAGGGCGAGTGGACAGTCGTACACTGAAGCTTTCTTT. This encodes CASRASGQSYTEAFF.

This sequence joins TRBV5-4 and TRBJ2-7, with TRBD2 matching 9 bases. Unmatched junction bases numbered 4, after V lost 1 base and J lost 2 bases. This CDR3 region has 15 residues. The germline V gene encodes CDR1 SGHNT and CDR2 YYREEE (reference sequence). As DNA, the CDR3 is TGTGCCAGCAGCTTGCCTAGCGGGAACCCCTACGAGCAGTACTTC. Its translation: CASSLPSGNPYEQYF. Full variable domain (missing parts from reference TRBV5-4 and TRBJ2-7): ETGVTQSPTHLIKTRGQQVTLRCSSQSGHNTVSWYQQALGQGPQFIFQYYREEENGRGNFPPRFSGLQFPNYSSELNVNALELDDSALYLCASSLPSGNPYEQYFGPGTRLTVT.

Here the CDR3 reads CASSLSGQGSYEQYF. The CDR3 nucleotides read TGTGCCAGCAGCTTATCGGGACAGGGTTCCTACGAGCAGTACTTC. The chain has TRBV11-2 and TRBJ2-7, with TRBD1 matching 9 bases. From germline, CDR1 is SGHAT and CDR2 FQNNGV. V gave up 2 bases and J gave up 1 base; unmatched junction bases: 3. This CDR3 has 15 amino acids.